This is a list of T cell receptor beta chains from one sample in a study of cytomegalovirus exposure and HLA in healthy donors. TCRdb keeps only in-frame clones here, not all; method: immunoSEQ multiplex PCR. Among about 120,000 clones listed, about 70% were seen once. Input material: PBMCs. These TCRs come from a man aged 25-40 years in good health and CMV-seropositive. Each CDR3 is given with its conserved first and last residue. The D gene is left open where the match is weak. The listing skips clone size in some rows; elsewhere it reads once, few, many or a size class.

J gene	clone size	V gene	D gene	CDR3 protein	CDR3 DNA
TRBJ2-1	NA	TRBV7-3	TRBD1	CASSPRDSSYNEQFF	TGTGCCAGCAGCCCCCGGGACAGTTCCTACAATGAGCAGTTCTTC
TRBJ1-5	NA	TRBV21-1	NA	CASSKVGQDNQPQHF	TGTGCCAGCAGCAAAGTTGGACAGGACAATCAGCCCCAGCATTTT
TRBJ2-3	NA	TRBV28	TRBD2	CALGGLAGTDTQYF	TGTGCGCTGGGGGGACTAGCGGGGACAGATACGCAGTATTTT
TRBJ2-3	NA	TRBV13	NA	CASSSERLVSTDTQYF	TGTGCCAGCAGCTCCGAGCGGCTTGTAAGCACAGATACGCAGTATTTT
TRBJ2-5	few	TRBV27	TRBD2	CASSLAGAETQYF	TGTGCCAGCAGTTTAGCGGGAGCAGAGACCCAGTACTTC
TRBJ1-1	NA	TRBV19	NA	CASSIWGLKNTEAFF	TGTGCCAGTAGTATATGGGGGCTTAAAAACACTGAAGCTTTCTTT
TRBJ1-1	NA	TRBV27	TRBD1	CASSLGQGANTEAFF	TGTGCCAGCAGTTTAGGACAGGGGGCCAACACTGAAGCTTTCTTT
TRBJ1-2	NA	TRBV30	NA	CAWNAGVGYTF	TGTGCCTGGAATGCAGGGGTTGGCTACACCTTC
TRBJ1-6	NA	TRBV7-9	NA	CASSLKGESPLHF	TGTGCCAGCAGCTTAAAGGGGGAATCACCCCTCCACTTT
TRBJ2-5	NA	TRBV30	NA	CAWSVRRVETQYF	TGTGCCTGGAGTGTACGTCGGGTAGAGACCCAGTACTTC
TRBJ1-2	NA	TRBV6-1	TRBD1	CASSARTGSNGYTF	TGTGCCAGCAGTGCAAGGACAGGGTCGAATGGCTACACCTTC
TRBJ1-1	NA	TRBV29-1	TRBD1	CSVGFDRERTEAFF	TGCAGCGTTGGCTTTGACAGGGAGAGGACTGAAGCTTTCTTT
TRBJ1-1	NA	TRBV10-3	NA	CAISESGVNTEAFF	TGTGCCATCAGTGAGTCCGGGGTGAACACTGAAGCTTTCTTT
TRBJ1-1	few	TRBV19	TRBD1	CASSMDRGGSEAFF	TGTGCCAGTAGTATGGACAGGGGAGGAAGTGAAGCTTTCTTT
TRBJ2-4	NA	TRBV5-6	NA	CASSLRLVAKNIQYF	TGTGCCAGCAGCCTGAGACTGGTGGCCAAAAACATTCAGTACTTC
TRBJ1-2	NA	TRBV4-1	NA	CASSQDLDPWGGGYTF	TGCGCCAGCAGCCAAGATCTGGATCCGTGGGGGGGTGGCTACACCTTC
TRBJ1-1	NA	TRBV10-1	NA	CASSEAGAEAFF	TGCGCCAGCAGTGAGGCGGGGGCTGAAGCTTTCTTT
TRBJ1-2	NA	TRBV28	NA	CASSSTLVGDYGYTF	TGTGCCAGCAGTTCCACTCTCGTCGGGGACTATGGCTACACCTTC
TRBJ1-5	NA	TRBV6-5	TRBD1	CASSYSFTGDQPQHF	TGTGCCAGCAGTTACTCTTTTACAGGGGATCAGCCCCAGCATTTT
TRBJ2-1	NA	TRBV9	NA	CASSASYPGVYNEQFF	TGTGCCAGCAGCGCCTCATATCCAGGGGTTTACAATGAGCAGTTCTTC
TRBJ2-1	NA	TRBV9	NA	CASSVTTGMLNEQFF	TGTGCCAGCAGCGTAACTACAGGAATGTTGAATGAGCAGTTCTTC
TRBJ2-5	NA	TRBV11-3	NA	CASAGAGLQETQYF	TGTGCCAGTGCAGGAGCGGGTCTCCAAGAGACCCAGTACTTC
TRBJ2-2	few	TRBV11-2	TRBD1	CASSVGQGLEVLNTGELFF	TGTGCCAGCAGCGTGGGACAGGGTCTCGAGGTTCTGAACACCGGGGAGCTGTTTTTT
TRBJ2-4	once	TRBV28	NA	CASSPYLLAKNIQYF	TGTGCCAGCAGTCCCTACTTATTAGCCAAAAACATTCAGTACTTC
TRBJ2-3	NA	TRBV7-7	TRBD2	CASSLGGTSGGGDTQYF	TGTGCTAGCAGCTTAGGGGGGACTAGCGGGGGTGGAGATACGCAGTATTTT
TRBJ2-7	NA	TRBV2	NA	CASTGFPYEQYF	TGTGCCAGCACGGGGTTCCCCTACGAGCAGTACTTC
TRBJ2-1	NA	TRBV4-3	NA	CASSRAYNEQFF	TGCGCCAGCAGTAGAGCCTACAATGAGCAGTTCTTC
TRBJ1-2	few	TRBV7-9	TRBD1	CASSLDRASYGYTF	TGTGCCAGCAGCTTGGACAGGGCCTCCTATGGCTACACCTTC
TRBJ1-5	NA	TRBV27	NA	CAIAQGRNQPQHF	TGTGCCATCGCCCAGGGCCGCAATCAGCCCCAGCATTTT
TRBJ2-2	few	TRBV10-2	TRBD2	CASSEMGSGTSEPGELFF	TGCGCCAGCAGTGAAATGGGATCCGGGACTAGCGAGCCCGGGGAGCTGTTTTTT
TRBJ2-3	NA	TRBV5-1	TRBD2	CASSLDYLGGRQVTQYF	TGCGCCAGCAGCTTGGATTATTTGGGCGGGAGGCAAGTTACGCAGTATTTT
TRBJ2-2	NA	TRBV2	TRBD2	CASRRLAANTGELFF	TGTGCCAGCAGACGACTAGCGGCGAACACCGGGGAGCTGTTTTTT
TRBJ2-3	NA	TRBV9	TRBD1	CASATGTDTQYF	TGTGCCAGCGCGACAGGGACAGATACGCAGTATTTT
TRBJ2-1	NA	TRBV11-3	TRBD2	CASAAGGPLDEQFF	TGTGCCTCAGCAGCGGGAGGGCCGTTAGATGAGCAGTTCTTC
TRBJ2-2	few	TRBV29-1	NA	CSVGLGITGELFF	TGCAGCGTTGGCCTAGGCATCACCGGGGAGCTGTTTTTT
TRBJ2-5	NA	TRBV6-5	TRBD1	CASSYYRGQETQYF	TGTGCCAGCAGTTACTACAGGGGGCAAGAGACCCAGTACTTC
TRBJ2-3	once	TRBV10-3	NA	CAISDGLRHGTDTQYF	TGTGCCATCAGTGACGGACTACGCCACGGCACAGATACGCAGTATTTT
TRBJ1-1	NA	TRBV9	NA	CASSPPGEAFF	TGTGCCAGCAGCCCCCCAGGGGAAGCTTTCTTT
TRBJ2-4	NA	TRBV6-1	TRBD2	CASSEGLAGFNIQYF	TGTGCCAGCAGTGAAGGGTTAGCGGGTTTTAACATTCAGTACTTC
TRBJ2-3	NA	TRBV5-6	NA	CASSETDTQYF	TGTGCCAGCAGCGAGACAGATACGCAGTATTTT
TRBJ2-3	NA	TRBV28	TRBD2	CASSPSKRGGFPDTQYF	TGTGCCAGCAGTCCCTCAAAACGCGGGGGGTTCCCAGATACGCAGTATTTT
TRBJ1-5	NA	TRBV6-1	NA	CASIFGRGGNQPQHF	TGTGCCAGCATTTTTGGGCGGGGGGGCAATCAGCCCCAGCATTTT